A single sample gave rise to the 15 T cell receptor beta chains below, sequenced in a study of Ad26.COV2.S vaccination and SARS-CoV-2 variants. The treatment denotes: about 20 received Ad26.COV2.S at low or high dose, single or two shots; about 5 received placebo; per-sample allocation not given. Sampling was performed 63 days after the first vaccine or placebo injection. Assay used: immunoSEQ multiplex PCR; TCRdb lists only in-frame clones, some missing. The data hold about 500,000 clones, with about 88% observed a single time. The sequencing used peripheral blood, collected in a trial of Ad26.COV2.S vaccine versus placebo. All receptors come from a person between 18 and 60 years old who received the Ad26.COV2.S COVID-19 vaccine or a placebo.

This chain links TRBV20-1 with TRBJ2-7, with D possibly matching TRBD2 (6 bases). The germline CDR1 and CDR2 sequences are DFQATT and SNEGSKA (reference sequence). CDR3 length: 14 residues. Trimming removed 3 bases at V and 0 bases at J, with 12 bases between. Here the CDR3 reads CSASFGGSSYEQYF. The CDR3 DNA reads TGCAGTGCTAGTTTTGGAGGGAGCTCCTACGAGCAGTACTTC.

This chain links TRBV19 with TRBJ1-5; D gene unclear. CDR3 length: 14 residues. Germline V gene sequence: CDR1 LNHDA, CDR2 SQIVND (reference sequence). V was cut by 0 bases and J by 6 bases, with 9 bases left in between. The CDR3 region is CASSIERFGQPQHF. CDR3 coding DNA: TGTGCCAGTAGTATAGAAAGGTTCGGTCAGCCCCAGCATTTT.

A single count supports this clone. V gene TRBV4-2 combines with J gene TRBJ1-1; no clear D gene. CDR1 is LGHNA and CDR2 is YNFKEQ in the germline V gene. Trimming pared 8 bases from V and 1 base from J, leaving 11 bases between. The CDR3 is 13 residues long. The CDR3, as DNA: TGTGCCAGCGGGAAAACAAGGAACACTGAAGCTTTCTTT. It translates to CASGKTRNTEAFF.

The chain combines TRBV5-6 with TRBJ1-1; 8 bases align to TRBD1. Per the germline V gene, CDR1 is SGHDT and CDR2 is YYEEEE. The CDR3 is 14 amino acids. V trimming: 5 bases; J trimming: 1 base; junction bases outside the gene matches: 4. This CDR3 reads CASRRTGTNTEAFF. The CDR3 DNA sequence: TGTGCCAGCAGAAGGACAGGGACGAACACTGAAGCTTTCTTT.

The chain has TRBV9 and TRBJ2-7; 8 bases agree with TRBD2. J was trimmed by 0 bases and V by 2 bases; bases with no gene match: 4. The germline V gene has CDR1 SGDLS and CDR2 YYNGEE. The CDR3 runs to 15 residues. The CDR3 sequence: CASSVRGDASYEQYF. The CDR3 nucleotides read TGTGCCAGCAGCGTGCGGGGGGATGCCTCCTACGAGCAGTACTTC.

The genes are TRBV3-1 (or the pseudogene TRBV3-2) and TRBJ2-5, with D uncertain. Germline-derived CDR1 and CDR2 are LGHDT and YNNKEL (reference sequence). CDR3 length equals 14 residues. V gave up 1 base and J gave up 5 bases, with 11 bases separating them. The DNA for the CDR3 is TGTGCCAGCAGCCAAGCAATCCTTCGGGAGACCCAGTACTTC. It translates to CASSQAILRETQYF.

V is TRBV5-1 and J is TRBJ2-7; 7 nucleotides match TRBD1. There are 12 residues in the CDR3. CDR1 SGHRS and CDR2 YFSETQ come from the germline V gene. Trimming removed 4 bases from V and 4 bases from J; junction bases left unmatched: 2. DNA for the CDR3: TGCGCCAGCAGCCAACAGGGGTACGAGCAGTACTTC. This translates into CASSQQGYEQYF.

V is TRBV6-2 or TRBV6-3 and J is TRBJ2-3, with 9 bases that match TRBD2. Germline values: CDR1 MNHEY, CDR2 SVGEGT. V shed 2 bases, J shed 0 bases, and the junction held 3 bases outside the gene matches. This CDR3 spans 16 amino acids. CDR3 in amino acids: CASSYPSGASTDTQYF. CDR3 sequence (DNA): TGTGCCAGCAGTTACCCTAGCGGGGCTAGCACAGATACGCAGTATTTT.

The rearrangement links TRBV18 to TRBJ1-5, with 9 bases lining up with TRBD1. Germline values: CDR1 KGHSH, CDR2 LQKENI. CDR3 length: 15 amino acids. J was trimmed by 2 bases and V by 3 bases; bases with no gene match: 2. DNA for the CDR3: TGTGCCAGCTCACCGACAGGGGGAGGCAATCAGCCCCAGCATTTT. Protein sequence: CASSPTGGGNQPQHF.

This sequence joins TRBV6-5 and TRBJ1-5; 9 nucleotides agree with TRBD1. The germline gives CDR1 MNHEY, CDR2 SVGAGI. The CDR3 sequence is 14 residues long. V dropped 6 bases and J dropped 4; count of bases not matched to a gene: 4. CDR3 nucleotide sequence: TGTGCCAGCAGGGAGGACAGGGGTAATCAGCCCCAGCATTTT. Protein sequence: CASREDRGNQPQHF.

The CDR3 loop reads CASSFRHGSGGYTF. The DNA of the CDR3 is TGTGCCAGCAGTTTTCGACACGGGTCGGGCGGCTACACCTTC. The rearrangement uses TRBV2 and TRBJ1-2; D remains ambiguous. Trimming removed 5 bases at V and 8 bases at J, with 18 bases between. Looked up from germline, CDR1 is SNHLY and CDR2 is FYNNEI. CDR3 size: 14 residues.

This chain joins TRBV5-1 and TRBJ1-6, with 9 positions matching TRBD1. Germline V gives CDR1 SGHRS, CDR2 YFSETQ. This CDR3 comprises 16 residues. Unmatched junction bases numbered 12, after V lost 0 bases and J lost 14 bases. Written as DNA, the CDR3 is TGCGCCAGCAGCTTGGATGGGACAGGGCGCCCTAATTCCCTCCACTTT. Protein: CASSLDGTGRPNSLHF. The entire variable domain, with the rest obtained from reference TRBV5-1 and TRBJ1-6, is as follows: KAGVTQTPRYLIKTRGQQVTLSCSPISGHRSVSWYQQTPGQGLQFLFEYFSETQRNKGNFPGRFSGRQFSNSRSEMNVSTLELGDSALYLCASSLDGTGRPNSLHFGNGTRLTVT.

CDR3 coding DNA: TGTGCCAGCAGTTCAGACTCCTCCGGGACAAGGAAATTTGGCAATCAGCCCCAGCATTTT. Its translation: CASSSDSSGTRKFGNQPQHF. J is TRBJ1-5 and V is TRBV28; D perhaps matches TRBD1 (6 bases). Trimming pared 4 bases from V and 2 bases from J, leaving 27 bases between. The CDR3 sequence is 20 residues long. CDR1 is MDHEN and CDR2 is SYDVKM in the germline V gene.

The V call is TRBV4-1, the J call TRBJ2-1, with TRBD2 identical over 11 bases. Germline trimming cut 3 bases from V and 3 bases from J; bases unmatched to any gene: 10. The germline CDR1 and CDR2 sequences are MGHRA and YSYEKL. CDR3 length: 18 amino acids. The CDR3 reads CASSQGFLGLADYNEQFF. The DNA of the CDR3 is TGCGCCAGCAGCCAGGGATTTTTGGGACTAGCGGACTACAATGAGCAGTTCTTC.

The CDR3 spells CASSPGILNTEAFF. CDR3 DNA sequence: TGTGCCAGCTCACCAGGGATACTGAACACTGAAGCTTTCTTT. This chain uses TRBV18 with TRBJ1-1; D gene uncertain. Trimming took off 2 bases at V and 0 bases at J, with 7 bases between the two ends. Germline V lookup: CDR1 KGHSH, CDR2 LQKENI. The CDR3 totals 14 residues. The full variable domain, in which reference TRBV18 and TRBJ1-1 provide the parts outside the CDR3, is NAGVMQNPRHLVRRRGQEARLRCSPMKGHSHVYWYRQLPEEGLKFMVYLQKENIIDESGMPKERFSAEFPKEGPSILRIQQVVRGDSAAYFCASSPGILNTEAFFGQGTRLTVV.